What follows are 26 T cell receptor beta chains derived from one specimen sequenced in a study of shared clonotypes between healthy human individuals. Repertoires were generated with immunoSEQ multiplex PCR, while TCRdb's copy carries only in-frame clones and drops some. The table lists hundreds of thousands of clones, 90% to 95% of them singletons. Naive CD8 cells were CD45RO-negative, positively selected for CCR7, excluding terminally differentiated effector memory CD45RA+ cells. The sample comprised naive CD8+ T cells sorted from blood. These receptors came from a man aged 25 to 40 in good health.

There are a few counts of this clone. Other DNA sequences from this sample encode an identical CDR3 as well. The chain is built from TRBV14 and TRBJ2-7; 9 bases fit TRBD1. This CDR3 has 14 residues. The germline CDR1 and CDR2 sequences are SGHDN and FVKESK. Trimming removed 3 bases from V and 3 bases from J; junction bases left unmatched: 3. CDR3 residues: CASSQGQGGYEQYF. DNA for the CDR3: TGTGCCAGCAGCCAGGGACAGGGAGGCTACGAGCAGTACTTC.

This clone was recorded a few times. This specimen includes other DNA sequences encoding the same CDR3. J is TRBJ2-7 and V is TRBV15; D gene ambiguous. The germline V gene encodes CDR1 LNHNV and CDR2 YYDKDF (reference sequence). CDR3 length: 12 residues. V lost 1 base, J lost 4 bases, and 5 bases lay in between. This CDR3 reads CATSRVGYEQYF. The CDR3 region has the DNA TGTGCCACCAGCAGAGTGGGGTACGAGCAGTACTTC.

This clone is a singleton in its sample. The rearrangement links TRBV5-4 to TRBJ2-1, with 15 bases lining up with TRBD2. Germline V gives CDR1 SGHNT, CDR2 YYREEE (reference sequence). The CDR3 spans 18 residues. The V gene end was trimmed by 3 bases and the J gene end by 5 bases; junction bases not matched to a gene: 9. CDR3 loop: CASSSGLAGGSYDNEQFF. The CDR3 coding sequence is TGTGCCAGCAGCTCGGGACTAGCGGGAGGATCCTATGACAATGAGCAGTTCTTC. Filled out from reference TRBV5-4 and TRBJ2-1, the complete variable domain reads ETGVTQSPTHLIKTRGQQVTLRCSSQSGHNTVSWYQQALGQGPQFIFQYYREEENGRGNFPPRFSGLQFPNYSSELNVNALELDDSALYLCASSSGLAGGSYDNEQFFGPGTRLTVL.

The chain carries TRBV5-5 and TRBJ2-7; D uncertain. The CDR3 extends over 13 amino acids. Trimming took 0 bases from V and 3 from J, leaving 7 bases between them. The germline V gene encodes CDR1 SGHKS and CDR2 YYEKEE (reference sequence). The CDR3 region has the DNA TGTGCCAGCAGCTTGGAACCGATCTACGAGCAGTACTTC. The encoded protein is CASSLEPIYEQYF.

This clone was detected a few times. This rearrangement joins TRBV28 to TRBJ2-2; the D is unclear. V lost 6 bases to trimming and J lost 0 bases, with 8 bases between them. Germline V gives CDR1 MDHEN, CDR2 SYDVKM. The CDR3 loop spans 14 amino acids. CDR3 loop: CASSSETNTGELFF. CDR3 coding DNA: TGTGCCAGCAGCAGTGAAACGAACACCGGGGAGCTGTTTTTT.

This clone showed up just a few times. The chain uses TRBV28 and TRBJ2-5; TRBD2 aligns across 10 bases. CDR3 length: 16 amino acids. V dropped 5 bases and J dropped 1; count of bases not matched to a gene: 7. Germline assignment: CDR1 MDHEN and CDR2 SYDVKM. The CDR3 nucleotides are TGTGCCAGCAGTCCTGAGCGGGAGGGCCCCCAAGAGACCCAGTACTTC. Residues: CASSPEREGPQETQYF.

The chain recombines TRBV27 with TRBJ1-1, with a possible D match to TRBD1 (6 bases). Trimming left V 4 bases short and J 12 bases short, with 18 bases between. This CDR3 is 13 amino acids long. The germline V gene encodes CDR1 MNHEY and CDR2 SMNVEV (reference sequence). The CDR3 protein is CASSSRGGRAPFF. The CDR3, as DNA: TGTGCCAGCAGTTCCCGGGGGGGCAGGGCACCTTTCTTT.

This rearrangement joins TRBV7-9 to TRBJ2-7; D possibly corresponds to TRBD1 (6 bases). The CDR3 length is 14 residues. V was shortened by 4 bases and J by 6 bases, with 16 bases between the two germline ends. Germline V gives CDR1 SEHNR, CDR2 FQNEAQ (reference sequence). In DNA form, the CDR3 reads TGTGCCAGCAGCTCTCCGACAGGCCCCGTCGAGCAGTACTTC. This translates into CASSSPTGPVEQYF.

J is TRBJ2-1 and V is TRBV6-6; D call uncertain. The CDR3 length is 14 residues. CDR1 is MNHNY and CDR2 is SVGAGI in the germline V gene (reference sequence). With 0 bases removed from V and 5 bases from J, the gap between germline ends came to 8 bases. This CDR3 reads CASSYSIRNNEQFF. The CDR3 nucleotides read TGTGCCAGCAGTTACTCGATTCGGAACAATGAGCAGTTCTTC.

The chain joins TRBV29-1 to TRBJ1-1; no clear D. The CDR3 is 13 residues long. The ends were cut back, 6 bases at V and 1 base at J, with 12 bases in the middle. CDR1 is SQVTM, CDR2 ANQGSEA, per germline. The CDR3: CSVSGPQNTEAFF. The CDR3, as DNA: TGCAGCGTGTCCGGGCCCCAGAACACTGAAGCTTTCTTT.

J is TRBJ2-7 and V is TRBV5-5; D unresolved. The V end lost 2 bases, the J end lost 3 bases, and 6 bases lay between the germline ends. There are 12 residues in the CDR3. In germline, CDR1 is SGHKS, CDR2 YYEKEE (reference sequence). The CDR3 sequence: CASSLTVYEQYF. In DNA form, the CDR3 reads TGTGCCAGCAGCTTAACGGTCTACGAGCAGTACTTC. Filled out from reference TRBV5-5 and TRBJ2-7, the complete variable domain reads DAGVTQSPTHLIKTRGQQVTLRCSPISGHKSVSWYQQVLGQGPQFIFQYYEKEERGRGNFPDRFSARQFPNYSSELNVNALLLGDSALYLCASSLTVYEQYFGPGTRLTVT.

The CDR3 bases are TGCGCCAGCAGCTTGGAGCTAGATAGGGTCACAGATACGCAGTATTTT. Its translation is CASSLELDRVTDTQYF. This chain connects TRBV5-1 to TRBJ2-3; D is ambiguous. Germline CDR1 and CDR2: SGHRS and YFSETQ. Trimming cost V 0 bases and J 2 bases, with 13 bases left between them. The CDR3 length is 16 residues.

The chain joins TRBV2 to TRBJ1-1; no firm D call. Germline V CDR1 and CDR2: SNHLY, FYNNEI. This CDR3 comprises 14 residues. V dropped 7 bases and J dropped 6 bases, with 18 bases sitting between them. Here the CDR3 DNA reads TGTGCCAGCATTTTCGGATGGGGTCAGTCTGAAGCTTTCTTT. Residues: CASIFGWGQSEAFF.

The chain has TRBV5-1 and TRBJ1-1; perhaps TRBD1 as D (6 bases). This CDR3 spans 13 amino acids. The germline V gene has CDR1 SGHRS and CDR2 YFSETQ. The V gene lost 5 bases and the J gene lost 8 bases, with 16 bases spanning the gap. CDR3 sequence reads: CASSSGGGQEAFF. Written as DNA, the CDR3 is TGCGCCAGCAGTTCCGGCGGAGGACAGGAAGCTTTCTTT.

V and J are TRBV2 and TRBJ2-7; no definite D call. CDR1 and CDR2 from the germline V gene are SNHLY and FYNNEI. V dropped 5 bases and J dropped 3 bases, with 8 bases sitting between them. The CDR3 has 12 residues. The CDR3, as DNA: TGTGCCAGCAGTAGGGTTAGCTACGAGCAGTACTTC. Amino acids: CASSRVSYEQYF.

This chain connects TRBV11-2 to TRBJ2-1; the D gene could be TRBD1 or TRBD2 (5 bases each). This CDR3 contains 15 residues. Germline values: CDR1 SGHAT, CDR2 FQNNGV. The germline V and J ends were trimmed by 5 bases and 0 bases, with 11 bases remaining between them. For the CDR3, the DNA is TGTGCCAGCAGCGTCGGGACCAACTCCTACAATGAGCAGTTCTTC. This gives the protein CASSVGTNSYNEQFF. Supplemented by reference TRBV11-2 and TRBJ2-1, the full variable domain reads EAGVAQSPRYKIIEKRQSVAFWCNPISGHATLYWYQQILGQGPKLLIQFQNNGVVDDSQLPKDRFSAERLKGVDSTLKIQPAKLEDSAVYLCASSVGTNSYNEQFFGPGTRLTVL.

V is TRBV28 and J is TRBJ2-1, with TRBD1 matching 7 bases. With 4 bases clipped from V and 2 bases from J, the junction kept 8 bases outside the gene matches. Germline assignment: CDR1 MDHEN and CDR2 SYDVKM. The CDR3 length is 16 residues. CDR3 protein: CASSSSRGTAYNEQFF. In DNA, the CDR3 is TGTGCCAGCAGTTCCTCCCGAGGGACAGCCTACAATGAGCAGTTCTTC.

This rearrangement joins TRBV29-1 to TRBJ1-2; possible D gene TRBD1, 5 bases. This CDR3 spans 14 amino acids. The germline V and J ends were trimmed by 5 bases and 1 base, with 14 bases remaining between them. Germline values: CDR1 SQVTM, CDR2 ANQGSEA. The CDR3 here is CSVTTGGVNYGYTF. The CDR3 DNA sequence: TGCAGCGTTACCACAGGCGGAGTTAACTATGGCTACACCTTC.

For this clone: In the same sample, other DNA sequences code for this CDR3. The chain couples TRBV11-3 to TRBJ2-2, with unresolved D. CDR1 is SGHNT, CDR2 YENEEA, per germline. This CDR3 region has 12 residues. Trimming cost V 4 bases and J 3 bases, with 3 bases left between them. The CDR3 is CASSSDTGELFF. CDR3 DNA: TGTGCCAGCAGCTCAGACACCGGGGAGCTGTTTTTT.

This chain joins TRBV6-6 and TRBJ2-1; D uncertain. The V gene lost 2 bases and the J gene lost 7 bases, with 12 bases spanning the gap. CDR1 is MNHNY and CDR2 is SVGAGI in the germline V gene (reference sequence). The length of the CDR3 is 14 residues. CDR3 in DNA: TGTGCCAGCAGTTACCCAAAAAGCCCGAATGAGCAGTTCTTC. Encoded protein: CASSYPKSPNEQFF.

The sample holds one count of this clone. V gene TRBV19 combines with J gene TRBJ2-7; the D gene is possibly TRBD2 (6 bases). The length of the CDR3 is 14 residues. Trimming cost V 5 bases and J 1 base, with 12 bases left between them. The V gene's germline CDR1 is LNHDA and CDR2 SQIVND (reference sequence). The CDR3 coding sequence is TGTGCCAGTAGTTCGGGACTTAATTCCTACGAGCAGTACTTC. It encodes CASSSGLNSYEQYF.

This chain uses TRBV7-6 with TRBJ1-4; the match to TRBD1 covers 7 bases. Trimming took 5 bases from V and 14 from J; bases not matched to a gene: 20. The V gene's germline CDR1 is SGHVS and CDR2 FNYEAQ. The CDR3 has 16 residues. CDR3 loop: CASSKMDTRGPTGLFF. The CDR3 DNA follows: TGTGCCAGCAGCAAAATGGACACGAGGGGTCCGACAGGGCTGTTTTTT.

This chain connects TRBV15 to TRBJ2-1; D call uncertain. Per germline, CDR1 LNHNV and CDR2 YYDKDF (reference sequence). Trimming took 0 bases from V and 1 from J, leaving 10 bases between them. CDR3 length: 16 residues. DNA of the CDR3: TGTGCCACCAGCAGAGATGACCCCGGTTCCTACAATGAGCAGTTCTTC. This codes for CATSRDDPGSYNEQFF.

The chain has TRBV11-3 and TRBJ2-1; the match to TRBD2 covers 7 bases. Germline-derived CDR1 and CDR2 are SGHNT and YENEEA. The CDR3 extends over 14 amino acids. Trimming took 6 bases from V and 1 from J; bases not matched to a gene: 3. The CDR3 sequence is CASSSRGSYNEQFF. For the CDR3, the DNA is TGTGCCAGCAGTTCGCGGGGGTCCTACAATGAGCAGTTCTTC.

The V and J genes are TRBV5-4 and TRBJ2-5; no clear D. This CDR3 spans 11 amino acids. Deletions cut 4 bases from V and 4 bases from J, with 5 bases between. From germline, CDR1 is SGHNT and CDR2 YYREEE (reference sequence). CDR3 nucleotides: TGTGCCAGCAGCGCATTAGAGACCCAGTACTTC. This sequence encodes CASSALETQYF.

The chain links TRBV7-2 to TRBJ2-3, with D hard to call. The CDR3 contains 16 residues. With 4 bases removed from V and 3 bases from J, the gap between germline ends came to 17 bases. Germline-derived CDR1 and CDR2 are SGHTA and FQGNSA. The CDR3 sequence: CASSSPVELSTDTQYF. The DNA of the CDR3 is TGTGCCAGCAGCTCACCCGTGGAGCTATCTACAGATACGCAGTATTTT.